Below are 16 T cell receptor beta chains sequenced from a single sample in a study of graft-versus-host responses after intestinal transplantation. Here immunoSEQ multiplex PCR was the method, and the copy in TCRdb shows in-frame clones only, minus some. Of about 39,000 clones in the sample, 90% to 95% were seen once. The antigens these receptors bind are not known. The material sequenced was unstimulated CD8+ T cells sorted from spleen or lymph node cells, taken before transplant. The receptors come from a human donor who was the organ donor for an intestinal transplant.

The rearrangement uses TRBV5-4 and TRBJ2-5, with no clear D. There are 14 residues in the CDR3. V was clipped by 0 bases and J by 5 bases, with 11 bases between them. Germline V gene sequence: CDR1 SGHNT, CDR2 YYREEE (reference sequence). CDR3 in DNA: TGTGCCAGCAGCTTGGAGACTGGGATGGAGACCCAGTACTTC. Translation: CASSLETGMETQYF.

The rearrangement uses TRBV4-3 and TRBJ2-1, with 8 bases fitting TRBD2. Germline trimming cut 0 bases from V and 6 bases from J; bases unmatched to any gene: 13. The CDR3 is made up of 18 amino acids. CDR1 LGHNA and CDR2 YSLEER come from the germline V gene. The CDR3: CASSQDRAGAHPLNEQFF. The CDR3 nucleotides read TGCGCCAGCAGCCAAGATAGAGCGGGGGCCCACCCCCTCAATGAGCAGTTCTTC.

The chain carries TRBV19 and TRBJ1-5; 11 nucleotides agree with TRBD1. The junction had 7 bases not matched to a gene; V was cut back by 2 bases and J by 7 bases. CDR1 and CDR2 (germline): LNHDA, SQIVND (reference sequence). This CDR3 has 16 amino acids. The CDR3 nucleotides read TGTGCCAGTAGTATACCGGACAGGGGGCTAGGACAGCCCCAGCATTTT. Amino acid sequence: CASSIPDRGLGQPQHF.

CDR3 sequence (DNA): TGTGCCAGCAGCAAAGTGGCGGGGGGGGATATTTATGAGCAGTTCTTC. Protein: CASSKVAGGDIYEQFF. This sequence joins TRBV21-1 and TRBJ2-1; the DNA was not compared with TRBD2, the D call given in the table. TRBV21-1 counts as a pseudogene. The CDR3 totals 16 residues.

The gene calls are TRBV7-8 and TRBJ1-1; maybe TRBD1 (5 bases). V was pared by 5 bases and J by 3 bases, with 13 bases between. Germline CDR1 reads SGHVS; CDR2 reads FQNEAQ. The CDR3 has 14 amino acids. As DNA, the CDR3 is TGTGCCAGCAGCCCACGGGACCCACACACTGAAGCTTTCTTT. This encodes CASSPRDPHTEAFF.

This clone was seen once. The V call is TRBV6-1, the J call TRBJ1-6; TRBD1 agrees at 11 bases. In germline, CDR1 is MNHNS, CDR2 SASEGT. This CDR3 is 20 amino acids long. J lost 0 bases, V lost 4 bases, and 11 bases had no gene match. The CDR3 bases are TGTGCCAGCAGTGGACCGGACAGGGGGCTGTGGAGCTCCTATAATTCACCCCTCCACTTT. This encodes CASSGPDRGLWSSYNSPLHF.

The chain has TRBV7-9 and TRBJ2-7; 9 bases agree with TRBD1. Germline trimming cut 5 bases from V and 3 bases from J; bases unmatched to any gene: 5. This CDR3 region has 14 residues. Looked up from germline, CDR1 is SEHNR and CDR2 is FQNEAQ (reference sequence). The CDR3 reads CASSPQTGGYEQYF. The CDR3 DNA reads TGTGCCAGCAGCCCCCAGACAGGGGGCTACGAGCAGTACTTC.

The rearrangement links TRBV6-5 to TRBJ2-7; a possible D gene is TRBD1 (5 bases). Germline lookup yields CDR1 MNHEY and CDR2 SVGAGI. The CDR3 totals 13 residues. V was clipped by 2 bases and J by 1 base, with 6 bases between them. CDR3 sequence (DNA): TGTGCCAGCAGTTACCAGGGTTCCTACGAGCAGTACTTC. Translation gives CASSYQGSYEQYF.

The chain employs TRBV19 and TRBJ2-5; 7 positions match TRBD1. Germline CDR1 reads LNHDA; CDR2 reads SQIVND (reference sequence). This CDR3 has 15 amino acids. V lost 3 bases to trimming and J lost 4 bases; unmatched junction nucleotides: 8. CDR3 bases: TGTGCCAGTAGTATTGAGGGGGCTCTGGGAGAGACCCAGTACTTC. Amino acids: CASSIEGALGETQYF.

The gene calls are TRBV4-3 and TRBJ2-2; D unclear. The germline V gene encodes CDR1 LGHNA and CDR2 YSLEER. Between the trimmed V and J ends, which lost 0 bases and 4 bases, there was a span of 15 bases. The CDR3 consists of 17 residues. CDR3 protein: CASSQDGPGPSTGELFF. The CDR3 DNA is TGCGCCAGCAGCCAAGATGGCCCCGGACCCAGCACCGGGGAGCTGTTTTTT.

This rearrangement joins TRBV21-1 to TRBJ1-2. TRBV21-1 is designated a pseudogene. CDR3 length: 16 residues. Here the CDR3 DNA reads TGTGCCAGCAGCAGTCCCTATCCGGGGAAGGGCTATGGCTACACCTTC. Protein product: CASSSPYPGKGYGYTF.

The chain links TRBV6-1 to TRBJ2-7, with unresolved D. The CDR3 length is 15 residues. Trimming stripped 6 bases from V and 1 base from J, with 16 bases between. Germline V gene sequence: CDR1 MNHNS, CDR2 SASEGT. CDR3 bases: TGTGCCAGCAGCGACCGGTGGGGAAGGTCCTACGAGCAGTACTTC. Amino acid sequence: CASSDRWGRSYEQYF.

V usage is TRBV6-6 and J usage is TRBJ2-1; TRBD2 agrees at 14 bases. V shed 7 bases, J shed 8 bases, and the junction held 10 bases outside the gene matches. The CDR3 runs 16 residues. Germline V gives CDR1 MNHNY, CDR2 SVGAGI (reference sequence). The DNA of the CDR3 is TGTGCCAGCACTAGACTAGCGGGGGGGCTCATAGATGAGCAGTTCTTC. Translated, it gives CASTRLAGGLIDEQFF.

Of note for this clone: Other DNA sequences in this sample translate to the same CDR3. The chain has TRBV23-1 and TRBJ2-1; D is undetermined. TRBV23-1 is sorted into the ORF group, with uncertain function. The CDR3 loop spans 13 amino acids. V lost 11 bases to trimming and J lost 4 bases, with 15 bases between them. The CDR3 loop reads CAGEGPIYNEQFF. The CDR3 DNA reads as TGCGCCGGGGAAGGGCCCATTTACAATGAGCAGTTCTTC.

V usage is TRBV14 and J usage is TRBJ2-7; no reliable D call. CDR3 length: 14 amino acids. Trimming shortened V by 0 bases and J by 5 bases, and 11 bases separated the two germline ends. CDR1 and CDR2 (germline): SGHDN, FVKESK. CDR3 in amino acids: CASSQDSGGNEQYF. CDR3 nucleotides: TGTGCCAGCAGCCAAGATTCGGGTGGGAACGAGCAGTACTTC. Complete variable domain (other parts from reference TRBV14 and TRBJ2-7): EAGVTQFPSHSVIEKGQTVTLRCDPISGHDNLYWYRRVMGKEIKFLLHFVKESKQDESGMPNNRFLAERTGGTYSTLKVQPAELEDSGVYFCASSQDSGGNEQYFGPGTRLTVT.

V gene TRBV4-1 combines with J gene TRBJ1-1, with TRBD1 matching 7 bases. The CDR3 is 17 residues long. V lost 0 bases and J lost 0; bases outside the gene matches: 7. Germline CDR1 MGHRA, CDR2 YSYEKL. The DNA of the CDR3 is TGCGCCAGCAGCCAAGATCCCGAAGGGGGCATGAACACTGAAGCTTTCTTT. It is translated as CASSQDPEGGMNTEAFF.